This TCR beta chain was profiled in a study of blood T cells in healthy people across ages. A sample-barcoded 5' primer and a J-beta primer mix were used in a second PCR of about 7 to 12 cycles. Each CDR3 protein gets one entry after TCRdb re-called the 5' RACE reads with MiXCR. The sample has some 1.4 million distinct CDR3 sequences, approximately 40% seen once. Germline values: CDR1 SGHAT, CDR2 FQNNGV. This CDR3 is built from 12 residues. About this clonotype: A read error may produce the germline difference seen at one junction end.

This TCR derives from a woman between 18 and 29 years old in good health. The material sequenced was blood. This chain connects TRBV11-2 to TRBJ1-1; no reliable D call. CDR3 sequence (DNA): TGTGCCAGTAGCTTCGGGATCCCTGAAGCTTTCTTT. Protein sequence: CASSFGIPEAFF.